The rows below give T cell receptor beta chains drawn from one sample of a study of blood T cell repertoires in COVID-19. Repertoires were generated with immunoSEQ multiplex PCR, while TCRdb's copy carries only in-frame clones and drops some. The sample consists of about 130,000 clones, about 89% of them appearing once. The sequencing sample was made of peripheral blood. Every receptor here comes from a woman in her seventies with COVID-19, enrolled during active disease. The CDR3 runs from the conserved cysteine through the conserved F or W. Each record gives: V gene, J gene, D gene, clone size, CDR3 protein, CDR3 DNA. A D gene is named only where the DNA matches it firmly. Rows give clone size only sometimes, using once, few, many, or a class for an expanded clone.

TRBV19	TRBJ1-2	TRBD1	many	CASSILAGGYGYTF	TGTGCCAGTAGTATTTTGGCAGGGGGATATGGCTACACCTTC
TRBV28	TRBJ1-2	-	-	CASSLQQGVYGYTF	TGTGCCAGCAGTCTCCAGCAGGGCGTCTATGGCTACACCTTC
TRBV3-1/TRBV3-2	TRBJ2-1	TRBD2	once	CASSPETSGSYNEQFF	TGTGCCAGCAGCCCCGAGACTAGCGGATCCTACAATGAGCAGTTCTTC
TRBV10-2	TRBJ1-5	-	-	CASSEQRNQPQHF	TGCGCCAGCAGTGAACAGCGCAATCAGCCCCAGCATTTT
TRBV6-2/TRBV6-3	TRBJ1-3	-	-	CASSYRSSGNTIYF	TGTGCCAGCAGTTACAGGAGCTCTGGAAACACCATATATTTT
TRBV3-1/TRBV3-2	TRBJ2-7	TRBD1	-	CASSQSGGRGYEQYF	TGTGCCAGCAGCCAATCAGGGGGCAGGGGCTACGAGCAGTACTTC
TRBV28	TRBJ1-2	-	once	CASSPPHGAYGYTF	TGTGCCAGCAGTCCCCCTCACGGAGCCTATGGCTACACCTTC
TRBV6-5	TRBJ2-2	TRBD1	-	CASSQSEGAFGELFF	TGTGCCAGCAGCCAGAGTGAGGGGGCTTTCGGGGAGCTGTTTTTT
TRBV5-1	TRBJ1-2	TRBD1	many	CASSAGQELDGYTF	TGCGCCAGCAGCGCGGGACAGGAGTTGGATGGCTACACCTTC
TRBV7-2	TRBJ1-1	-	-	CASSLVRGNEAFF	TGTGCCAGCAGCTTAGTCAGGGGTAATGAAGCTTTCTTT
TRBV3-1/TRBV3-2	TRBJ2-7	-	-	CASSRDREGHEQYF	TGTGCCAGCAGCCGAGACAGGGAGGGCCACGAGCAGTACTTC
TRBV6-5	TRBJ1-1	-	-	CASSYLGQNTEAFF	TGTGCCAGCAGTTACTTGGGCCAAAACACTGAAGCTTTCTTT
TRBV3-1/TRBV3-2	TRBJ2-2	-	once	CASSHATGGNTGELFF	TGTGCCAGCAGCCACGCGACAGGCGGGAACACCGGGGAGCTGTTTTTT
TRBV4-1	TRBJ1-1	-	-	CASSHTARPGAFF	TGCGCCAGCAGCCACACAGCCCGACCTGGAGCTTTCTTT
TRBV7-9	TRBJ2-7	-	once	CASSLEGHGGHEQYF	TGTGCCAGCAGCTTAGAAGGACACGGGGGGCACGAGCAGTACTTC
TRBV19	TRBJ1-3	TRBD1	-	CASSAIGQGASGNTIYF	TGTGCCAGTAGCGCGATCGGACAGGGGGCTTCTGGAAACACCATATATTTT
TRBV10-2	TRBJ2-1	-	once	CASSETGVVADNEQFF	TGCGCCAGCAGTGAAACCGGGGTTGTCGCGGACAATGAGCAGTTCTTC
TRBV6-1	TRBJ2-5	TRBD2	-	CASSETRGGAWETQYF	TGTGCCAGCAGTGAAACGCGCGGGGGGGCCTGGGAGACCCAGTACTTC
TRBV12-3/TRBV12-4	TRBJ1-5	-	-	CAAKAGDQPQHF	TGTGCCGCCAAGGCAGGGGATCAGCCCCAGCATTTT
TRBV10-3	TRBJ2-1	TRBD1	-	CAISEIETGIASNEQFF	TGTGCCATCAGTGAGATCGAGACAGGGATCGCAAGTAATGAGCAGTTCTTC
TRBV19	TRBJ1-5	TRBD1	-	CASRTDREHQPQHF	TGTGCCAGTAGAACTGACAGGGAACATCAGCCCCAGCATTTT
TRBV11-2	TRBJ1-6	TRBD1	-	CASSRTGTGLSPLHF	TGTGCCAGCAGCCGAACCGGGACAGGACTTTCACCCCTCCACTTT
TRBV4-2	TRBJ1-3	-	-	CASSQERGSGNTIYF	TGTGCCAGCAGCCAAGAACGGGGCTCTGGAAACACCATATATTTT
TRBV5-6	TRBJ2-1	TRBD2	-	CASSLTSGTHNEQFF	TGTGCCAGCAGCTTGACTAGCGGGACCCACAATGAGCAGTTCTTC
TRBV11-3	TRBJ2-5	-	once	CASSLWGGETQYF	TGTGCCAGCAGCTTATGGGGCGGAGAGACCCAGTACTTC
TRBV21-1	TRBJ1-1	-	-	CASSLRHMGQNTEAFF	TGTGCCAGCAGCCTCCGCCATATGGGACAAAACACTGAAGCTTTCTTT
TRBV18	TRBJ2-7	-	-	CASSPSSYEQYF	TGTGCCAGCTCACCATCGAGCTACGAGCAGTACTTC
TRBV28	TRBJ2-7	TRBD1	-	CASRNRDRGLGEQYF	TGTGCCAGCAGAAACCGGGACAGGGGGCTTGGCGAGCAGTACTTC
TRBV27	TRBJ1-3	-	once	CASSLQGTGNTIYF	TGTGCCAGCAGTCTACAGGGTACTGGAAACACCATATATTTT
TRBV13	TRBJ2-3	TRBD2	-	CASSLEWAGGPTDTQYF	TGTGCCAGCAGCTTAGAATGGGCGGGGGGCCCGACAGATACGCAGTATTTT
TRBV14	TRBJ2-3	-	once	CASSPPRRSGVTDTQYF	TGTGCCAGCAGCCCCCCCCGGAGGAGCGGTGTCACAGATACGCAGTATTTT
TRBV6-6	TRBJ2-5	-	-	CASSYGGFGETQYF	TGTGCCAGCAGTTACGGAGGGTTTGGGGAGACCCAGTACTTC
TRBV28	TRBJ1-4	-	-	CASSYRAPTNEKLFF	TGTGCCAGCAGTTACAGGGCTCCAACTAATGAAAAACTGTTTTTT
TRBV3-1/TRBV3-2	TRBJ2-7	-	-	CASSQDHYEQYF	TGTGCCAGCAGCCAAGATCACTACGAGCAGTACTTC
TRBV12-3/TRBV12-4	TRBJ1-2	-	-	CASRETAYYGYTF	TGTGCCAGCAGAGAGACAGCTTACTATGGCTACACCTTC
TRBV2	TRBJ1-1	TRBD1	-	CASSLQGVNTEAFF	TGTGCCAGCAGTTTACAGGGGGTGAACACTGAAGCTTTCTTT
TRBV5-6	TRBJ2-7	TRBD1	-	CASSPGTGAYEQYF	TGTGCCAGCAGCCCCGGGACAGGGGCCTACGAGCAGTACTTC
TRBV28	TRBJ1-4	TRBD1	-	CASSLWGGGGNEKLFF	TGTGCCAGCAGTTTATGGGGAGGAGGGGGCAATGAAAAACTGTTTTTT
TRBV7-8	TRBJ1-3	-	-	CASSLAGVDGNTIYF	TGTGCCAGCAGCTTAGCGGGAGTCGATGGAAACACCATATATTTT
TRBV12-3/TRBV12-4	TRBJ2-6	-	-	CATMSTGANVLTF	TGTGCCACCATGAGTACTGGGGCCAACGTCCTGACTTTC